This T cell receptor beta chain derives from a study of identical twins. Regarding the study as a whole: Models underestimated how often monozygotic twins shared out-of-frame TCR alpha.

Trimming at V came to 10 bases and at J to 6 bases, leaving 6 bases not matched to a gene. The CDR3 runs 12 residues. Germline V lookup: CDR1 ENHRY, CDR2 SYGVKD. This clonotype was recorded at least ten times. Its antigen is not identified. TCRdb recomputed calls from the 5' RACE reads with MiXCR, one row per CDR3 protein. This table has fewer than 250,000 distinct CDR3 sequences, about 7% appearing once. The same sample was also used in a study of yellow fever vaccine responses in identical twins.

J is TRBJ2-3 and V is TRBV10-3, with TRBD1 matching 8 bases. This TCR was recovered from a woman aged 18-29 years in good health. Sample: memory (CD45RO+) T cells sorted from blood. The CDR3, as DNA: TGTGCCACCCGGACAGGGTGGGATACGCAGTATTTT. Translated, it gives CATRTGWDTQYF.